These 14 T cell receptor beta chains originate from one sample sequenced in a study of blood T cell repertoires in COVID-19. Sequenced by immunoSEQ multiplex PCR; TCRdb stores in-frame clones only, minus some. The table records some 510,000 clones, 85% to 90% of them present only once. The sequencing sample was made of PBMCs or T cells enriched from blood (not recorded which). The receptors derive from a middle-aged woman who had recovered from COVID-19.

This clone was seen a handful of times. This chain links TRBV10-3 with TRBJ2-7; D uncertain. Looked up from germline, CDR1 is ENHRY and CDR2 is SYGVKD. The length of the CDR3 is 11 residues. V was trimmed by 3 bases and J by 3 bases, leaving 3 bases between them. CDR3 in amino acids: CAISDSYEQYF. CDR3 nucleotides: TGTGCCATCAGTGACAGCTACGAGCAGTACTTC.

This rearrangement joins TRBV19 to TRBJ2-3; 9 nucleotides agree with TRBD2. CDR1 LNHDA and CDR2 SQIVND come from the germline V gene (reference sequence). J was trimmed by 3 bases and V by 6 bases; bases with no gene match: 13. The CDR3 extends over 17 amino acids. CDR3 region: CASSPGLLAGWTDTQYF. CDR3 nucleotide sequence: TGTGCCAGTAGCCCCGGGCTTCTAGCGGGGTGGACAGATACGCAGTATTTT.

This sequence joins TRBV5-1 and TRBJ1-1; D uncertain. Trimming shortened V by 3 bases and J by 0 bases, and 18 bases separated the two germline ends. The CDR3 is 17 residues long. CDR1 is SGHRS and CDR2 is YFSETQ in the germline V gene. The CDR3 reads CASSYDPRGSLNTEAFF. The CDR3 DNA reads TGCGCCAGCAGCTATGACCCTCGAGGATCCCTGAACACTGAAGCTTTCTTT.

The CDR3 spells CASSEPGQSPYTF. As DNA, the CDR3 is TGTGCCAGCAGTGAGCCGGGACAGAGCCCCTACACCTTC. The chain joins TRBV6-6 to TRBJ1-2, with 7 bases identical to TRBD1. The V gene end was trimmed by 5 bases and the J gene end by 10 bases; junction bases not matched to a gene: 10. Per the germline V gene, CDR1 is MNHNY and CDR2 is SVGAGI (reference sequence). The CDR3 spans 13 residues.

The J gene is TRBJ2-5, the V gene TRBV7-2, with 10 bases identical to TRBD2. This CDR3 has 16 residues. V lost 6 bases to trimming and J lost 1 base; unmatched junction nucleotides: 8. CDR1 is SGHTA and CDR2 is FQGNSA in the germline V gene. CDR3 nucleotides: TGTGCCAGCAGTCGAGGACTAGCGGCCCCCCAAGAGACCCAGTACTTC. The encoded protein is CASSRGLAAPQETQYF.

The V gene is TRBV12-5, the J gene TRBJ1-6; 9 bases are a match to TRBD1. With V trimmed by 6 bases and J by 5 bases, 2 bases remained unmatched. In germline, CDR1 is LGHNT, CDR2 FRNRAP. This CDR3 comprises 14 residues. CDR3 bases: TGTGCTAGTGGAAGGACAGGGGATAATTCACCCCTCCACTTT. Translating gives CASGRTGDNSPLHF.

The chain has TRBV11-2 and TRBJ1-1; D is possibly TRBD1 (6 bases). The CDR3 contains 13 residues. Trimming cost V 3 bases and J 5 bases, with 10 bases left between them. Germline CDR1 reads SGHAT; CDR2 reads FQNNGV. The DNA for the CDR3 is TGTGCCAGCAGCTTGCTCACAGGGACTGAAGCTTTCTTT. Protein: CASSLLTGTEAFF.

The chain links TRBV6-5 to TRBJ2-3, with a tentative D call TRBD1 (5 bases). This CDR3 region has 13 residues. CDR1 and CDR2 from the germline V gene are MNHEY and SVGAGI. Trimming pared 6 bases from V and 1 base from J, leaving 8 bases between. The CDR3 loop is CASRDTGTDTQYF. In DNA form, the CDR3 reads TGTGCCAGCAGGGACACTGGCACAGATACGCAGTATTTT.

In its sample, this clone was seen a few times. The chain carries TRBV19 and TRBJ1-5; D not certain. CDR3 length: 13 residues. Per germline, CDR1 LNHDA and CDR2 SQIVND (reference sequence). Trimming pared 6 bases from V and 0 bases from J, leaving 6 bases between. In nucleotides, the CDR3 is TGTGCCAGTAGAGAGTATAGCAATCAGCCCCAGCATTTT. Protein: CASREYSNQPQHF.

The CDR3 DNA reads as TGTGCCAGTAGACAAGGACAGTTATACGAGCAGTACTTC. This encodes CASRQGQLYEQYF. V is TRBV19 and J is TRBJ2-7; TRBD1 is a possible D gene (6 bases). V was pared by 6 bases and J by 4 bases, with 13 bases between. The CDR3 extends over 13 amino acids. Per the germline V gene, CDR1 is LNHDA and CDR2 is SQIVND (reference sequence).

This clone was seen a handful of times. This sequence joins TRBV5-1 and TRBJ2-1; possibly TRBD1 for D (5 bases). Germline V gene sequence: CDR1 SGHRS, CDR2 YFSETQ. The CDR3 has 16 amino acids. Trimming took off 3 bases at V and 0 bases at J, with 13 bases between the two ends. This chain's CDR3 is CASSSDGRGSYNEQFF. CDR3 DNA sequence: TGCGCCAGCAGCTCCGACGGAAGGGGCTCCTACAATGAGCAGTTCTTC. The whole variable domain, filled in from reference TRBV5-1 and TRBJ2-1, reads KAGVTQTPRYLIKTRGQQVTLSCSPISGHRSVSWYQQTPGQGLQFLFEYFSETQRNKGNFPGRFSGRQFSNSRSEMNVSTLELGDSALYLCASSSDGRGSYNEQFFGPGTRLTVL.

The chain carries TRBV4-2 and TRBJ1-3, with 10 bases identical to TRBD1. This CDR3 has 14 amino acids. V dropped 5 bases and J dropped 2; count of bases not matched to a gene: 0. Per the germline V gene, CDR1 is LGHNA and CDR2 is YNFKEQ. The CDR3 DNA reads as TGTGCCAGCAGCGGGACAGGGGCTGGAAACACCATATATTTT. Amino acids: CASSGTGAGNTIYF.

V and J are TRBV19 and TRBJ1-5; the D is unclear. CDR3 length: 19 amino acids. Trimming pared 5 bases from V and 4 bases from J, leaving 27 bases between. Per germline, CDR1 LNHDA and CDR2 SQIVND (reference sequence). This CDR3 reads CASSPAAGNIAKLNQPQHF. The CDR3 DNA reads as TGTGCCAGTAGTCCGGCCGCGGGGAACATAGCAAAGTTGAATCAGCCCCAGCATTTT.

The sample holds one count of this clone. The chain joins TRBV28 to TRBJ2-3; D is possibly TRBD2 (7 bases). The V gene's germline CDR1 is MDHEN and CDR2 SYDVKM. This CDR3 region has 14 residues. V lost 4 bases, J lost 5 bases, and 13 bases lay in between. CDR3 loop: CASSWGGPRDTQYF. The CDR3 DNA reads TGTGCCAGCAGTTGGGGGGGCCCAAGAGATACGCAGTATTTT.